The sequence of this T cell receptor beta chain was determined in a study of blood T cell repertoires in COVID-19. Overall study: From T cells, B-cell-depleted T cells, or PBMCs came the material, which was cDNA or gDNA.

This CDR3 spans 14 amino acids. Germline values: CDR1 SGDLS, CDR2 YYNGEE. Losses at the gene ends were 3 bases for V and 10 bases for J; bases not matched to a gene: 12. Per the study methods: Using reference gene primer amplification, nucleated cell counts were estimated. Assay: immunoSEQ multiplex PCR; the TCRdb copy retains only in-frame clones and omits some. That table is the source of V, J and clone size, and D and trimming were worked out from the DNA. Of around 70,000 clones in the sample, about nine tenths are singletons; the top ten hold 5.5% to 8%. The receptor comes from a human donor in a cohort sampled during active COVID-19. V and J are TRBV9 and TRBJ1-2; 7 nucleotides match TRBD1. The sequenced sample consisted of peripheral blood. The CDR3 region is CASSDGDRVFDYTF. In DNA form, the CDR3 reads TGTGCCAGCAGCGACGGAGACAGGGTTTTTGACTACACCTTC.